This T cell receptor beta chain stems from a study of blood T cells in healthy people across ages. With regard to this clonotype: Antigen specificity is unknown.

Through a sample-barcoded 5' primer and a J-beta primer mix, a second PCR was run for roughly 7 to 11 cycles. Each cDNA molecule was tagged by a template-switch adaptor with 12 random nucleotides. Researchers report that each sample yielded at least 3 million CDR3-containing paired-end reads. TCRdb called the 5' RACE reads again in MiXCR, with one record for every CDR3 protein. The sample carries around 400,000 distinct CDR3 sequences, about 55% recorded once. Per the germline V gene, CDR1 is SGHDT and CDR2 is YYEEEE. This CDR3 spans 17 amino acids. V shed 0 bases, J shed 4 bases, and the junction held 11 bases outside the gene matches. General study points: The study found more naive CD4+ cells and higher diversity in long-lived than aged donors.

This clonotype was obtained from a man aged 55 to 70 in good health. The material sequenced was blood. This rearrangement joins TRBV5-6 to TRBJ2-5; TRBD1 matches at 8 bases. CDR3 loop: CASSLGSGTGPRETQYF. As DNA, the CDR3 is TGTGCCAGCAGCTTGGGATCCGGGACAGGCCCTCGAGAGACCCAGTACTTC.